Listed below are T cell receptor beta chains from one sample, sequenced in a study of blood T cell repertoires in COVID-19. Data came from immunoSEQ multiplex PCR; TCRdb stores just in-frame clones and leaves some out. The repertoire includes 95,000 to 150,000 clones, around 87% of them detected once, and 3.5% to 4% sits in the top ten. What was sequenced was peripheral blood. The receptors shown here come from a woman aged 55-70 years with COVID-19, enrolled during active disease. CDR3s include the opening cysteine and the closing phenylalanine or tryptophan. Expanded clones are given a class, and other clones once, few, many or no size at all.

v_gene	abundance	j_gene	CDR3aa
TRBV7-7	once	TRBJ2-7	CASSQGARGIYEQYF
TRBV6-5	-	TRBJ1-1	CASTKGGKSEAFF
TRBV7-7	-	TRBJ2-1	CASSLAGGDEQFF
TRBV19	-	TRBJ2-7	CASSMGQHLEQYF
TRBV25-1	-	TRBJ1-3	CASSDGQAGTGNTIYF
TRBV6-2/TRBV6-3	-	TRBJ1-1	CASSDGLIEAFF
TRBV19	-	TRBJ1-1	CASSTINTVNTEAFF
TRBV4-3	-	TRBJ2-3	CASSNQGGTFDTQYF
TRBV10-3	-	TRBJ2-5	CAISDGGQGGQETQYF
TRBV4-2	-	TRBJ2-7	CASSQTVRGSYEQYF
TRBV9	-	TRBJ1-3	CASSAGAGPSGNTIYF
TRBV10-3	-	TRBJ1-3	CAIMEGTGNTIYF
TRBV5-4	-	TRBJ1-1	CASRTKQGSRAFF
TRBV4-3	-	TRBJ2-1	CASSRSRQSYNEQFF
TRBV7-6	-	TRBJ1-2	CASSPLGTGQINGYTF
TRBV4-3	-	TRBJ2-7	CASSRGLAGSYEQYF
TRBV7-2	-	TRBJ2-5	CASSLVPSGGVETQYF
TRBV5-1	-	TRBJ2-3	CASSLEAYTVSTDTQYF
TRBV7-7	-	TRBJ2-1	CASSLSGVDEQFF
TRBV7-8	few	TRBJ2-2	CASSLVGGTGELFF
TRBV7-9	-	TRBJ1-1	CASSIRLTNTEAFF
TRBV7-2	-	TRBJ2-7	CASSSNRLATAYEQYF
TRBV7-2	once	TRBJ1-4	CASSPRGGKGEKLFF
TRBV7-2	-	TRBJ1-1	CASSLSRDKTGFF
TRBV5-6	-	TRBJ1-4	CASSETGTGGRKLFF
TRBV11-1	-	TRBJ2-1	CASSPQTGNNEQFF
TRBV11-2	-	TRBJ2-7	CASEGGSEQYF
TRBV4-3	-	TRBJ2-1	CASSLRVPSGSSYNEQFF
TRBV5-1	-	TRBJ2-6	CASSPQQTGANVLTF
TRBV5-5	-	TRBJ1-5	CASSQAGAGGDQPQHF
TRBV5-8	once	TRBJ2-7	CASSFMRYEQYF
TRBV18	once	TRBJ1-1	CASSPPRGSTEAFF
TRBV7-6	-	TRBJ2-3	CASSLVGLAGGRGDTQYF
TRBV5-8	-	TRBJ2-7	CASSIGHSYEQYF
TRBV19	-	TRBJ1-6	CASNTQGTYNSPLHF
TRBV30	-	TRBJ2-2	CAWSVTPRTGGTGELFF
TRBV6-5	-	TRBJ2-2	CASRTGTGQTGELFF
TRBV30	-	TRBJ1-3	CAWRGSGNTIYF
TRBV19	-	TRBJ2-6	CASRPQGTGANVLTF
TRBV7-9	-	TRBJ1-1	CASSSRTGVPYTEAFF
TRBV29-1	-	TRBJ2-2	CSAEGRGGRTGELFF
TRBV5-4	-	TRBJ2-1	CASSLFLGIQGEQFF
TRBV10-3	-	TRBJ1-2	CAISDAGTPYGYTF
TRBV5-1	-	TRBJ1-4	CASSWTTGENEKLFF
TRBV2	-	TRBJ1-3	CASSESVGGNTIYF
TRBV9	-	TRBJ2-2	CASSVAGRGPGELFF
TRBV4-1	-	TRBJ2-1	CASSRGGLVVSYNEQFF
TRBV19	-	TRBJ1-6	CASSLQGASYNSPLHF
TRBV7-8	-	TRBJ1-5	CASSLDFSGGRQPQHF
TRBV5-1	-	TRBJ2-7	CASSSSGISYEQYF
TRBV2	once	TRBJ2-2	CASRDRVVGGELFF
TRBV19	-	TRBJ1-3	CASSIGGGSGNTIYF
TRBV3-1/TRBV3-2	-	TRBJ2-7	CASSQRDRAPYEQYF
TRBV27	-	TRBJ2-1	CASRSLAGVYNEQFF
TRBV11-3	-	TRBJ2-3	CASGGWNEDTQYF
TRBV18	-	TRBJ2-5	CASSPGQQETQYF
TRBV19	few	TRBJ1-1	CASSGSNAGTEAFF
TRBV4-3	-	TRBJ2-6	CASSQDGTNSGANVLTF